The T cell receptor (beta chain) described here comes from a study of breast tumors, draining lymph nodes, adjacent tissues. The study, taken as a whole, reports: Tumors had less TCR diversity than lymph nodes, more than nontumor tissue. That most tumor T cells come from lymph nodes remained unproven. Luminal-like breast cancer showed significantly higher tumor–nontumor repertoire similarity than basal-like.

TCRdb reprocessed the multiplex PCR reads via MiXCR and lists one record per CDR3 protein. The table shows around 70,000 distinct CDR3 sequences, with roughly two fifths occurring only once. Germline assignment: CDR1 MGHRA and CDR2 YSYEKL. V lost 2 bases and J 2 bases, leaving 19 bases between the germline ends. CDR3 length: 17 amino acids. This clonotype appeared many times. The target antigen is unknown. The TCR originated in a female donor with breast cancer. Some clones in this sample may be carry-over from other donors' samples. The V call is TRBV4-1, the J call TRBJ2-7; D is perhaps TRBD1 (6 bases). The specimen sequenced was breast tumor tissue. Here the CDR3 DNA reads TGCGCCAGCAGCCAATCTAGGGATACAGGGCAAACCTACGAGCAGTACTTC. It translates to CASSQSRDTGQTYEQYF.